The entry below gives a single T cell receptor beta chain sequence along with its context. The target antigen is unknown. The V gene's germline CDR1 is SGHAT and CDR2 FQNNGV. V lost 4 bases to trimming and J lost 0 bases; unmatched junction nucleotides: 6. CDR3 length: 15 residues. The entry originates in a study of vaccination and CD4 T cells after COVID-19. Study summary: Overlapping peptides covering the spike proteins of SARS-CoV-2, HCoV-NL63, HCoV-OC43 and HCoV-229E were added to stimulate cells. Study-wide results and caveats: Counts of SARS-CoV-2-reactive clonotypes had a median that went from approximately 23 to 38, a nonsignificant change.

The Oncomine TCR Beta short-read assay was what sequenced the DNA obtained from cultured CD4+ T cells. Each CDR3 protein is one row after TCRdb ran MiXCR on the PCR reads. The table shows about 15,000 distinct CDR3 sequences, with roughly 49% occurring only once. Treatment: approximately nine-day PBMC culture with coronavirus spike peptide pools or control peptides (ViraFEST assay). Peptide pool stimulation in ViraFEST expanded antigen-specific T cells, whose TCRs were then sequenced. The rearrangement joins TRBV11-2 to TRBJ2-7, with TRBD2 identical over 7 bases. This TCR derives from a human donor who had recovered from COVID-19. The sample consisted of CD4+ T cells from blood, cultured in vitro, taken before SARS-CoV-2 vaccination. The CDR3 region has the DNA TGTGCCAGCAGCTCCGGGGAGGGCGTCTCCTACGAGCAGTACTTC. It specifies CASSSGEGVSYEQYF.